This TCR beta chain was identified in a study of CD8 T cells in ankylosing spondylitis. TCRdb ran MiXCR on the 5' RACE reads and lists one entry per CDR3 protein. The sample contains fewer than 250,000 distinct CDR3 sequences, around 17% of which appear only once. This clonotype occurred a few times. Antigen: not known. V lost 0 bases and J lost 12, with 9 bases in between. CDR1 is GTSNPN, CDR2 SVGIG, per germline (reference sequence). The CDR3 contains 11 residues. The study's findings and limits: Reactive arthritis synovial fluid and blood were previously reported to contain some motif variants. Characteristic, it appeared, of ankylosing spondylitis blood was a TCR beta motif of about eight highly homologous variants.

The origin of this receptor is a male donor with ankylosing spondylitis. The sample comprised blood, either unsorted or a sorted T cell fraction (not recorded which). This chain uses TRBV30 with TRBJ2-1; D may be TRBD1 or TRBD2 (5 bases each). The CDR3 loop is CAWSVGTLQFF. The CDR3 DNA sequence: TGTGCCTGGAGTGTCGGGACCCTGCAGTTCTTC.